This T cell receptor beta chain was sequenced during a study of T-cell reconstitution after alpha-beta-depleted transplantation in children. Germline CDR1 SGHAT, CDR2 FQNNGV. V lost 3 bases, J lost 4 bases, and 12 bases lay in between. CDR3 length: 14 residues. This clonotype was counted ten times or more. Unique molecular identifiers were used to barcode this TCRbeta library. TCRdb redid the calling of the PCR reads with MiXCR, one entry per CDR3 protein. The repertoire consists of about 190,000 distinct CDR3 sequences, with more than 6.5% occurring once and the leading ten covering over 2.5%. The sequence was collected from a human donor who donated a stem cell graft to a child with Wiskott-Aldrich syndrome. The chain combines TRBV11-2 with TRBJ2-5, with D tentatively TRBD1 (6 bases). Source: PBMCs from the stem cell graft donor, taken from the stem cell graft. This chain's CDR3 is CASSFNRDRETQYF. The CDR3 nucleotides read TGTGCCAGCAGCTTCAACAGGGATCGAGAGACCCAGTACTTC. The full variable domain, with the rest looked up from reference TRBV11-2 and TRBJ2-5, is EAGVAQSPRYKIIEKRQSVAFWCNPISGHATLYWYQQILGQGPKLLIQFQNNGVVDDSQLPKDRFSAERLKGVDSTLKIQPAKLEDSAVYLCASSFNRDRETQYFGPGTRLLVL.